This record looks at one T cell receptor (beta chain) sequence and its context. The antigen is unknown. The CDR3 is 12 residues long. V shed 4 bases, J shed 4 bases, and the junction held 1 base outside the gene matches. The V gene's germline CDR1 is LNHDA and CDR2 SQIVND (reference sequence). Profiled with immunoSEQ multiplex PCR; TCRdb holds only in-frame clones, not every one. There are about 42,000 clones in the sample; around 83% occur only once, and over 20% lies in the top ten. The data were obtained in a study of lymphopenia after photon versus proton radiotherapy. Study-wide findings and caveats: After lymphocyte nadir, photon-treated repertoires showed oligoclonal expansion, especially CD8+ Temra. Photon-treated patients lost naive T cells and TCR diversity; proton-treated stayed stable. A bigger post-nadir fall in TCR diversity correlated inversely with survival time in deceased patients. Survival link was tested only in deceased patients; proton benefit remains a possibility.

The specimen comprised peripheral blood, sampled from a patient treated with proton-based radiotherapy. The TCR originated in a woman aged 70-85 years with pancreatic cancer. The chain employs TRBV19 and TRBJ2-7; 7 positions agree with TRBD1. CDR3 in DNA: TGTGCCAGTAGTAGGGGACAGTACGAGCAGTACTTC. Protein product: CASSRGQYEQYF.